This T cell receptor beta chain was found in a study of blood T cell repertoires in COVID-19. Overall study context: Whether acute or convalescent, the COVID-19 samples came from the United States, Italy and Spain. Sample material is recorded as cDNA or gDNA derived from T cells, B-cell-depleted T cells, or PBMCs.

Original processing notes: Using reference gene primer amplification, nucleated cell counts were estimated. Profiling relied on immunoSEQ multiplex PCR, and the TCRdb table lists in-frame clones only, not all of them. That table is the source of V, J and clone size, and D and trimming were worked out from the DNA. The table has some 77,000 clones, around 87% seen once. Germline assignment: CDR1 MDHEN and CDR2 SYDVKM. This CDR3 is built from 15 residues. V gave up 6 bases and J gave up 5 bases, with 17 bases separating them. The chain combines TRBV28 with TRBJ1-5; D not resolved. The clonotype originates from a woman of 80 years or more with active or convalescent COVID-19. The specimen was peripheral blood. CDR3 sequence: CASSIYRFLHQPQHF. In nucleotides, the CDR3 is TGTGCCAGCAGCATATACAGATTCCTTCATCAGCCCCAGCATTTT.